These 10 T cell receptor beta chains share one sample of origin, sequenced in a study of blood T cells in healthy people across ages. Next came a second PCR, run for roughly 6 to 11 cycles, which used a sample-barcoded 5' primer along with a J-beta primer mix. TCRdb redid the calling of the 5' RACE reads with MiXCR, one entry per CDR3 protein. The sample has about 540,000 distinct CDR3 sequences; more than 20% are singletons. Separately, the same data were catalogued under a study of T cells of mothers and their children.

The sample consisted of blood. These receptors were collected from a boy aged 10-17 years in good health.

This clonotype was seen ten or more times. The chain links TRBV4-3 to TRBJ2-3, with D maybe TRBD2 (6 bases). Germline-derived CDR1 and CDR2 are LGHNA and YSLEER. V was trimmed by 0 bases and J by 6 bases, leaving 19 bases between them. There are 17 residues in the CDR3. The DNA of the CDR3 is TGCGCCAGCAGCCAAGAGCGGTCAGGCGGGGTATTGGATACGCAGTATTTT. It is translated as CASSQERSGGVLDTQYF.

CDR3 residues: CASSFHRRTQNTGELFF. The CDR3 bases are TGTGCCAGCAGCTTCCACCGAAGGACTCAAAACACCGGGGAGCTGTTTTTT. The chain combines TRBV7-2 with TRBJ2-2, with a weak D call TRBD2 (5 bases). Germline V gene sequence: CDR1 SGHTA, CDR2 FQGNSA. V was pared by 3 bases and J by 2 bases, with 16 bases between. The CDR3 extends over 17 amino acids. The variable domain in full, with the rest retrieved from reference TRBV7-2 and TRBJ2-2, is GAGVSQSPSNKVTEKGKDVELRCDPISGHTALYWYRQSLGQGLEFLIYFQGNSAPDKSGLPSDRFSAERTGGSVSTLTIQRTQQEDSAVYLCASSFHRRTQNTGELFFGEGSRLTVL.

The table lists this clonotype with a few counts. The V and J genes are TRBV2 and TRBJ2-3, with D uncertain. CDR1 is SNHLY, CDR2 FYNNEI, per germline. This CDR3 contains 18 residues. Trimming removed 7 bases at V and 4 bases at J, with 27 bases between. The CDR3 DNA is TGTGCCAGCATCGCGCTATCCAGCATGGCGGTAAGCCCAGATACGCAGTATTTT. This translates into CASIALSSMAVSPDTQYF.

The chain uses TRBV4-3 and TRBJ1-4; 8 nucleotides agree with TRBD1. This CDR3 region has 16 residues. CDR1 and CDR2 (germline): LGHNA, YSLEER. V trimming: 0 bases; J trimming: 8 bases; junction bases outside the gene matches: 8. The DNA of the CDR3 is TGCGCCAGCAGCCAAGACCGATGGACAGGGACGGAAAAACTGTTTTTT. As protein: CASSQDRWTGTEKLFF.

The genes are TRBV7-2 and TRBJ1-2, with a tentative D call TRBD1 (6 bases). Trimming left V 5 bases short and J 8 bases short, with 21 bases between. The germline V gene encodes CDR1 SGHTA and CDR2 FQGNSA. The CDR3 loop spans 15 amino acids. CDR3 sequence: CASSLTRGGMRGYTF. The CDR3 DNA sequence: TGTGCCAGCAGCCTAACCAGAGGGGGGATGAGAGGCTACACCTTC. The whole variable domain, filled in from reference TRBV7-2 and TRBJ1-2, reads GAGVSQSPSNKVTEKGKDVELRCDPISGHTALYWYRQSLGQGLEFLIYFQGNSAPDKSGLPSDRFSAERTGGSVSTLTIQRTQQEDSAVYLCASSLTRGGMRGYTFGSGTRLTVV.

As for this clonotype: Being one base from a much bigger clone, this may be a read error. The chain carries TRBV3-1 and TRBJ1-6; D uncertain. The V gene's germline CDR1 is LGHDT and CDR2 YNNKEL (reference sequence). The CDR3 is 14 residues long. The CDR3 coding sequence is TGTGCCGGCAGCCAAGTGGAGGGTAATTCACCCCTCCACTTT. Protein product: CAGSQVEGNSPLHF.

V is TRBV11-2 and J is TRBJ1-1; D uncertain. The CDR3 loop spans 14 amino acids. Germline V lookup: CDR1 SGHAT, CDR2 FQNNGV. Trimming removed 5 bases at V and 0 bases at J, with 10 bases between. The CDR3 coding sequence is TGTGCCAGCAGCCCCCGAAACCTGAACACTGAAGCTTTCTTT. This translates into CASSPRNLNTEAFF. Full variable domain (outside the CDR3, taken from reference TRBV11-2 and TRBJ1-1): EAGVAQSPRYKIIEKRQSVAFWCNPISGHATLYWYQQILGQGPKLLIQFQNNGVVDDSQLPKDRFSAERLKGVDSTLKIQPAKLEDSAVYLCASSPRNLNTEAFFGQGTRLTVV.

This clonotype was seen a few times. The chain combines TRBV20-1 with TRBJ1-6, with D perhaps matching TRBD1 (6 bases). V was cut by 3 bases and J by 6 bases, with 12 bases left in between. The CDR3 runs 14 residues. Germline CDR1 reads DFQATT; CDR2 reads SNEGSKA (reference sequence). In DNA, the CDR3 is TGCAGTGCTAGTGATCAGGGGAGTAATTCACCCCTCCACTTT. Translating it yields CSASDQGSNSPLHF.

There are a few counts of this clonotype. V usage is TRBV28 and J usage is TRBJ2-4; 15 bases agree with TRBD2. The CDR3 contains 18 residues. The germline gives CDR1 MDHEN, CDR2 SYDVKM. Losses at the gene ends were 2 bases for V and 2 bases for J; bases not matched to a gene: 4. The chain's CDR3 is CASSLRGLAGGPKNIQYF. CDR3 DNA sequence: TGTGCCAGCAGTTTAAGGGGACTAGCGGGAGGACCCAAAAACATTCAGTACTTC.

The genes are TRBV7-9 and TRBJ2-4; 7 nucleotides match TRBD1. CDR3 length equals 15 residues. Unmatched junction bases numbered 10, after V lost 6 bases and J lost 5 bases. From germline, CDR1 is SEHNR and CDR2 FQNEAQ (reference sequence). The CDR3, as DNA: TGTGCCAGCAGGCTATTCACCGGGACAGAAAACATTCAGTACTTC. It codes for CASRLFTGTENIQYF.